The clone carrying this T cell receptor beta chain was counted a few times. Antigen unknown. This specimen belongs to a study of beta chain features in type 1 diabetes. Expressed TCRB transcripts got sequenced, as all isolated RNA was reverse transcribed. Only in-frame clones appear in the TCRdb table, and some are missing; sequencing was by immunoSEQ multiplex PCR. Of just under 150,000 clones in the sample, about 10% are singletons; the top ten hold less than 1.5%. Study-level findings and limits: The naive, central memory and Treg TCRB repertoires showed an apparent similarity that was greater among patients than among healthy donors.

Trimming pared 8 bases from V and 2 bases from J, leaving 12 bases between. CDR3 size: 13 residues. Germline V gene lookup returns CDR1 MNHNS and CDR2 SASEGT. The TCR originated in a man younger than 35 in good health. The genes are TRBV6-1 and TRBJ1-2; the D gene is possibly TRBD1 (6 bases). Source material: naive CD4+ T cells from blood. The CDR3 nucleotides are TGTGCCAGCGACTATGGACAGAACTATGGCTACACCTTC. Protein sequence: CASDYGQNYGYTF.